This TCR beta chain was recorded in a study of blood T cell repertoires in COVID-19. Study as a whole: Acute and convalescent COVID-19 specimens originated in the United States, Italy and Spain.

Donors of Cohort 3 who recovered were those that had two negative PCRs, clearance, or symptom resolution. In the authors' methods: Reference gene primer amplification gave nucleated cell count estimates. Method: immunoSEQ multiplex PCR; TCRdb's copy keeps in-frame clones and lacks some. D and trimming come from the DNA, and the V and J calls and clone size come from that table. Here the sample spans over 150,000 clones, roughly 80% being singletons. The germline V gene encodes CDR1 KGHDR and CDR2 SFDVKD. The trim removed 2 bases at V and 0 bases at J, leaving 7 bases unmatched. The CDR3 has 18 amino acids.

Material for sequencing was PBMCs or T cells enriched from blood (not recorded which). The chain uses TRBV24-1 and TRBJ2-2, with 8 bases lining up with TRBD1. This TCR derives from an older woman who had recovered from COVID-19. CDR3 protein: CATSDSTGAPTNTGELFF. Written as DNA, the CDR3 is TGTGCCACCAGTGATTCGACAGGGGCTCCTACGAACACCGGGGAGCTGTTTTTT.